Listed below are T cell receptor beta chains from one sample, sequenced in a study of shared clonotypes between healthy human individuals. TCRdb's copy holds only in-frame clones and misses some; the assay was immunoSEQ multiplex PCR. The sample yields 1.5 million to 2.5 million clones, about 95% seen once. The sequenced sample consisted of naive CD8+ T cells sorted from blood. The origin of the receptors is a young man in good health. Each CDR3 is given with its conserved first and last residue. Fields, in order: D gene, clone size, J gene, CDR3 length, V gene, CDR3 DNA, CDR3 protein. A D gene is named only where the DNA matches it firmly. Clone sizes are given selectively: once, few, many, or a class where the clone is expanded.

D: .; size: .; J: TRBJ1-1; length: 13; V: TRBV9; DNA: TGTGCCAGCAGCGTAGGTGGGGATACTGAAGCTTTCTTT; CDR3: CASSVGGDTEAFF
D: .; size: .; J: TRBJ1-2; length: 14; V: TRBV5-8; DNA: TGTGCCAGCAGCTTCCAGGACGGGGTCTATGGCTACACCTTC; CDR3: CASSFQDGVYGYTF
D: TRBD1; size: .; J: TRBJ1-1; length: 14; V: TRBV28; DNA: TGTGCCAGCAGTTTGAGAGGGGGCTGGGTCTGGGCTTTCTTT; CDR3: CASSLRGGWVWAFF
D: .; size: .; J: TRBJ2-1; length: 15; V: TRBV5-1; DNA: TGCGCCAGCAGCTTGTCGGCGCCCGCTTACAATGAGCAGTTCTTC; CDR3: CASSLSAPAYNEQFF
D: .; size: .; J: TRBJ2-3; length: 13; V: TRBV7-9; DNA: TGTGCCAGCAGCTTTGCTAGCACAGATACGCAGTATTTT; CDR3: CASSFASTDTQYF
D: TRBD1; size: .; J: TRBJ2-5; length: 15; V: TRBV7-6; DNA: TGTGCCAGCAGCTTTCGAACCGGGACAGAAGAGACCCAGTACTTC; CDR3: CASSFRTGTEETQYF
D: .; size: .; J: TRBJ2-7; length: 15; V: TRBV4-1; DNA: TGCGCCAGCAGCCAAGTAGGGGGGGAACCCTACGAGCAGTACTTC; CDR3: CASSQVGGEPYEQYF
D: TRBD1; size: once; J: TRBJ2-3; length: 13; V: TRBV19; DNA: TGTGCCAGTAGTATTATGAGGGGGCATACGCAGTATTTT; CDR3: CASSIMRGHTQYF
D: TRBD1; size: .; J: TRBJ2-7; length: 14; V: TRBV19; DNA: TGTGCCAGTAGTATCGGGACAGACTCCTACGAGCAGTACTTC; CDR3: CASSIGTDSYEQYF
D: TRBD2; size: .; J: TRBJ2-7; length: 18; V: TRBV4-1; DNA: TGCGCCAGCAGCCAAGTCGCCGGGGATCTAGCGGGACACTACGAGCAGTACTTC; CDR3: CASSQVAGDLAGHYEQYF
D: .; size: .; J: TRBJ1-1; length: 16; V: TRBV4-1; DNA: TGCGCCAGCAGCCCATTGGGGGAGGGACGGGACACTGAAGCTTTCTTT; CDR3: CASSPLGEGRDTEAFF
D: .; size: .; J: TRBJ2-1; length: 16; V: TRBV12-2; DNA: TGTGCAAGTCGTCGGAAACCGGGACACTGTCTCGATGAGCAGTTCTTC; CDR3: CASRRKPGHCLDEQFF
D: .; size: .; J: TRBJ1-2; length: 16; V: TRBV28; DNA: TGTGCCAGCAGTTTAAGAGGACAGCAGTCCTTCTATGGCTACACCTTC; CDR3: CASSLRGQQSFYGYTF
D: .; size: .; J: TRBJ2-2; length: 14; V: TRBV4-1; DNA: TGCGCCAGCAGCCAAAACAGGAACACCGGGGAGCTGTTTTTT; CDR3: CASSQNRNTGELFF
D: TRBD1; size: .; J: TRBJ2-1; length: 14; V: TRBV4-1; DNA: TGCGCCAGCAGCCTCACTGACAGGGATAATGAGCAGTTCTTC; CDR3: CASSLTDRDNEQFF
D: .; size: .; J: TRBJ2-7; length: 14; V: TRBV5-4; DNA: TGTGCCAGCAGCTTGGCCCCGGACGGTTACGAGCAGTACTTC; CDR3: CASSLAPDGYEQYF
D: .; size: .; J: TRBJ2-2; length: 12; V: TRBV6-6; DNA: TGTGCCAGCAGTTCTGAAGTAGGGGAGCTGTTTTTT; CDR3: CASSSEVGELFF
D: .; size: .; J: TRBJ2-7; length: 13; V: TRBV30; DNA: TGTGCCTGGAGTGTTGGGAATGGCTACGAGCAGTACTTC; CDR3: CAWSVGNGYEQYF
D: .; size: .; J: TRBJ1-2; length: 12; V: TRBV23-1; DNA: TGCGCCAGCACCCACAGGGAGTGTAACTACACCTTC; CDR3: CASTHRECNYTF
D: .; size: .; J: TRBJ1-2; length: 15; V: TRBV5-8; DNA: TGTGCCAGCAGCCACGGGACCGGGGCCCATTACGGCTACACCTTC; CDR3: CASSHGTGAHYGYTF
D: .; size: .; J: TRBJ2-7; length: 16; V: TRBV6-5; DNA: TGTGCCAGCAGTTACTCCCGCAGGGGAGGCCTTTACGAGCAGTACTTC; CDR3: CASSYSRRGGLYEQYF
D: TRBD1; size: .; J: TRBJ2-6; length: 14; V: TRBV28; DNA: TGTGCCAGCAGTTTCCACGGACAGGGGCACGTCCTGACTTTC; CDR3: CASSFHGQGHVLTF
D: TRBD1; size: .; J: TRBJ1-1; length: 18; V: TRBV5-1; DNA: TGCGCCAGCAGAGACTACACCGGGACAGGTATTATGAACACTGAAGCTTTCTTT; CDR3: CASRDYTGTGIMNTEAFF
D: .; size: .; J: TRBJ2-5; length: 12; V: TRBV11-2; DNA: TGTGCCAGCAGCTTACTAGCTGAGACCCAGTACTTC; CDR3: CASSLLAETQYF